The 2 T cell receptor beta chains below come from one sample, sequenced in a study of T-cell reconstitution after alpha-beta-depleted transplantation in children. Preparation of the TCRbeta library was carried out with unique molecular identifiers. One entry per CDR3 protein results from TCRdb running MiXCR on the PCR reads. Among approximately 270,000 distinct CDR3 sequences listed, more than 8% were seen once. The input for sequencing was PBMCs from the stem cell graft donor, taken from the stem cell graft. These receptors were taken from a human donor who donated a stem cell graft to a child with SCID.

The chain employs TRBV10-3 and TRBJ2-7; 11 nucleotides align to TRBD2. Unmatched junction bases numbered 2, after V lost 6 bases and J lost 1 base. The CDR3 consists of 14 residues. Germline lookup yields CDR1 ENHRY and CDR2 SYGVKD. CDR3 amino acids: CAIRLAGESYEQYF. The CDR3 bases are TGTGCCATCAGACTAGCGGGGGAATCCTACGAGCAGTACTTC.

This clonotype was observed at least ten times. The genes are TRBV28 and TRBJ1-1; no firm D call. CDR1 is MDHEN and CDR2 is SYDVKM in the germline V gene. With 6 bases removed from V and 4 bases from J, the gap between germline ends came to 12 bases. CDR3 size: 13 residues. CDR3 region: CASREGGGTEAFF. The CDR3 DNA sequence: TGTGCCAGCAGAGAGGGCGGCGGCACTGAAGCTTTCTTT.